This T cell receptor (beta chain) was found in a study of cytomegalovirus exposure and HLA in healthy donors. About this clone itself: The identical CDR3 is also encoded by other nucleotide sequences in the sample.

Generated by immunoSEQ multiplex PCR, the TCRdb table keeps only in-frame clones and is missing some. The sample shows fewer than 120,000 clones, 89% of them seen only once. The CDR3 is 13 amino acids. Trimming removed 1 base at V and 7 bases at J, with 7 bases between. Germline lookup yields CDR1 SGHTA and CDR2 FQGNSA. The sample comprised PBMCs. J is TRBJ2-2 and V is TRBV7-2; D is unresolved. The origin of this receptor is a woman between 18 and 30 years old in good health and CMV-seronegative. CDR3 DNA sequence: TGTGCCAGCAGCTTAGACCGAGACGGGGAGCTGTTTTTT. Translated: CASSLDRDGELFF.